This record looks at one T cell receptor (beta chain) sequence and its context. No antigen is known for it. This sample is part of a study of cytomegalovirus exposure and HLA in healthy donors. Study-wide results and limits: The likely explanation for a cluster of highly shared sequence variants was sequencing artifact. The authors enumerated 180 or so TCR beta chains as linked to cytomegalovirus. In a later analysis, CMV-associated beta chains were mostly HLA-associated, it appeared.

The PCR was carried out with 60 Vbeta primers and 13 Jbeta primers. Clones were sequenced by immunoSEQ multiplex PCR, and TCRdb holds only the in-frame ones, with some missing. The table includes around 120,000 clones, less than 80% detected once. The donors comprised healthy bone marrow donors. This clonotype was sampled from a woman in her 40s in good health and CMV-seropositive. The specimen was PBMCs.

In DNA form, the CDR3 reads TGTGCCAGCAAAAGGACAGGTTTAAACCATGGCTACACCTTC. Translated: CASKRTGLNHGYTF. The chain is built from TRBV6-5 and TRBJ1-2; 7 nucleotides match TRBD1. Germline assignment: CDR1 MNHEY and CDR2 SVGAGI. The CDR3 sequence is 14 residues long. V lost 7 bases and J lost 6; bases outside the gene matches: 11.